One and the same sample provided the 11 T cell receptor beta chains below, sequenced in a study of T cells in Graves' hyperthyroidism and ophthalmopathy. Amplified regions were TCR beta CDR3 sequences from RNA transcripts. First-round RT-PCR targeting the TCR CDR3 was performed with the HTBI primer set. Each CDR3 protein gets one entry after TCRdb re-called the multiplex PCR reads with MiXCR. The sample yields about 480,000 distinct CDR3 sequences, roughly a quarter seen once. The sequencing input was blood. Receptor source: a woman aged 25 to 39 with Graves' ophthalmopathy.

The chain uses TRBV11-2 and TRBJ2-3; D gene ambiguous. CDR3 size: 14 residues. Germline values: CDR1 SGHAT, CDR2 FQNNGV. V lost 1 base and J 4 bases, leaving 9 bases between the germline ends. The CDR3: CASSLGALPDTQYF. The CDR3 DNA reads as TGTGCCAGCAGCTTAGGGGCTTTACCAGATACGCAGTATTTT.

This clonotype has ten or more counts. The chain couples TRBV29-1 to TRBJ2-5; 11 positions agree with TRBD2. Germline values: CDR1 SQVTM, CDR2 ANQGSEA. This CDR3 contains 14 residues. V shed 4 bases, J shed 5 bases, and the junction held 6 bases outside the gene matches. CDR3 loop: CSVGILAGVETQYF. For the CDR3, the DNA is TGCAGCGTTGGGATACTAGCGGGAGTCGAGACCCAGTACTTC.

This clonotype has ten or more counts. The V gene is TRBV12-3 or TRBV12-4, the J gene TRBJ1-6; 8 nucleotides agree with TRBD1. Unmatched junction bases numbered 8, after V lost 7 bases and J lost 9 bases. The length of the CDR3 is 14 residues. This CDR3 reads CASTLDRATSPLHF. CDR3 sequence (DNA): TGTGCCAGCACCCTGGACAGGGCGACTTCACCCCTCCACTTT.

To note about this clonotype: One base away lies a much larger clone, so this may be a sequencing read error. CDR3 bases: TGTGCCAGCAGCCAAGATTACAGGCTTGAAGCTTTCTTT. Its protein product is CASSQDYRLEAFF. The genes are TRBV14 and TRBJ1-1, with a possible D match to TRBD1 (5 bases). The CDR3 is 13 residues long. Germline CDR1 is SGHDN and CDR2 is FVKESK. The germline V and J ends were trimmed by 0 bases and 7 bases, with 9 bases remaining between them.

Comment on this clonotype: Germline is not matched at one junction end, which may reflect a read error. The chain recombines TRBV6-2 or TRBV6-3 with TRBJ1-1, with 9 nucleotides matching TRBD1. Germline CDR1 MNHEY, CDR2 SVGEGT. This CDR3 region has 22 residues. DNA of the CDR3: TGTGCCAGCAGTTACTCGGTTTCCGGGACAGGGAAGCCTATCCCGATGAACATTGAAGCTTTCTTT. This codes for CASSYSVSGTGKPIPMNIEAFF.

This chain connects TRBV20-1 to TRBJ1-1; D might be TRBD1 (6 bases). V lost 4 bases, J lost 4 bases, and 31 bases lay in between. The CDR3 covers 19 residues. Germline V lookup: CDR1 DFQATT, CDR2 SNEGSKA (reference sequence). CDR3 amino acids: CSAKEPKGWFREGGTEAFF. CDR3 bases: TGCAGTGCTAAAGAGCCGAAAGGGTGGTTCAGGGAAGGGGGCACTGAAGCTTTCTTT.

Only a few counts were recorded for this clonotype. The chain is built from TRBV11-2 and TRBJ1-2, with a possible D match to TRBD1 (5 bases). V gave up 5 bases and J gave up 5 bases, with 18 bases separating them. The V gene's germline CDR1 is SGHAT and CDR2 FQNNGV. The CDR3 loop spans 15 amino acids. The CDR3 loop is CASSARPGTEYGYTF. The CDR3 nucleotides are TGTGCCAGCAGCGCGCGACCCGGGACTGAGTATGGCTACACCTTC.

This clonotype was seen repeatedly, ten times or more. The chain joins TRBV12-5 to TRBJ1-1, with 7 bases identical to TRBD1. Per the germline V gene, CDR1 is LGHNT and CDR2 is FRNRAP. J was trimmed by 4 bases and V by 1 base; bases with no gene match: 3. CDR3 length: 14 residues. The CDR3 sequence is CASGLAQGGTEAFF. The CDR3 region has the DNA TGTGCTAGTGGTTTGGCCCAGGGGGGCACTGAAGCTTTCTTT.

The chain carries TRBV27 and TRBJ2-7; D gene unclear. CDR3 length: 13 residues. V shed 4 bases and J shed 5 bases, with 12 bases lying between them. Germline-derived CDR1 and CDR2 are MNHEY and SMNVEV (reference sequence). As DNA, the CDR3 is TGTGCCAGCAGTTCATCGCGCGTCCACGAGCAGTACTTC. Translating gives CASSSSRVHEQYF.

Ten or more counts support this clonotype. This rearrangement joins TRBV6-5 to TRBJ2-7; 15 bases agree with TRBD2. Trimming at V came to 4 bases and at J to 9 bases, leaving 10 bases not matched to a gene. There are 16 residues in the CDR3. In germline, CDR1 is MNHEY, CDR2 SVGAGI. The CDR3 nucleotides are TGTGCCAGCAGTTTCGTCCCGGGACTAGCGGGGGGATCGCAGTACTTC. Amino acid sequence: CASSFVPGLAGGSQYF.

At least ten counts were recorded for this clonotype. This chain links TRBV3-1 with TRBJ2-5; 7 nucleotides line up with TRBD1. In germline, CDR1 is LGHDT, CDR2 YNNKEL (reference sequence). The CDR3 has 14 residues. V shed 4 bases, J shed 4 bases, and the junction held 6 bases outside the gene matches. The CDR3 reads CASSRDRDVETQYF. The CDR3 DNA sequence: TGTGCCAGCAGCCGAGACAGGGACGTAGAGACCCAGTACTTC.